Listed below are T cell receptor beta chains from one sample, sequenced in a study of CD8 T cells in ankylosing spondylitis. TCRdb re-called the 5' RACE reads with MiXCR, one entry per CDR3 protein. Among around 150,000 distinct CDR3 sequences listed, 5.5% to 7.5% were seen once. Specimen: blood, either unsorted or a sorted T cell fraction (not recorded which). These receptors were taken from a female donor with ankylosing spondylitis or in good health (not recorded which). Both conserved end residues are part of each CDR3. A D gene is named only where the DNA matches it firmly. A clone size is listed for some rows: how often the clone was seen (once, few, many), or a class if it is expanded.

j_call | clone_size | v_call | d_call | cdr3_nt | cdr3_aa
TRBJ2-7 | NA | TRBV4-3 | NA | TGCGCCAGCAGCCCATCCCGGGGGCTCTACGAGCAGTACTTC | CASSPSRGLYEQYF
TRBJ2-3 | NA | TRBV18 | NA | TGTGCCAGCTCACCACCTCAGCGGGGCACAGATACGCAGTATTTT | CASSPPQRGTDTQYF
TRBJ1-3 | few | TRBV20-1 | TRBD1 | TGCTGTGCTAGCCTCTCGGGACAGGCTAATCTTGGAAACACCATATATTTT | CCASLSGQANLGNTIYF
TRBJ1-4 | many | TRBV4-3 | NA | TGCGCCAGCAGCCAAGGTGGCCTAAATGAAAAACTGTTTTTT | CASSQGGLNEKLFF
TRBJ2-5 | many | TRBV18 | NA | TGTGCCAGCTCACCAAATATCGGGGATGGGCAAGAGACCCAGTACTTC | CASSPNIGDGQETQYF
TRBJ1-2 | few | TRBV27 | TRBD1 | TGTGCCAGCAGTTTAGAGGGGGCGGGCGGCTACACCTTC | CASSLEGAGGYTF
TRBJ1-4 | many | TRBV4-3 | TRBD1 | TGCGCCAGCAGCCAAGAGGCAGGGGGCGCAGGAACTAATGAAAAACTGTTTTTT | CASSQEAGGAGTNEKLFF
TRBJ1-1 | many | TRBV12-3/TRBV12-4 | NA | TGTGCCAGCAGTTTAGGTCCGGGGGCGAGCACTGAAGCTTTCTTT | CASSLGPGASTEAFF
TRBJ2-1 | many | TRBV14 | NA | TGTGCCAGCAGCCAAGAATGGGCCCCTGGCAATGAGCAGTTCTTC | CASSQEWAPGNEQFF
TRBJ1-2 | many | TRBV15 | TRBD1 | TGTGCCACCAGCTTCCAGGGGGCCCCTAACTATGGCTACACCTTC | CATSFQGAPNYGYTF
TRBJ1-6 | many | TRBV19 | NA | TGTGCCAGTAGTGCCGGACTGAATTCACCCCTCCACTTT | CASSAGLNSPLHF
TRBJ2-5 | many | TRBV24-1 | TRBD2 | TGTGCCACCAGTCTAGCGGGTCACCAAGAGACCCAGTACTTC | CATSLAGHQETQYF
TRBJ2-5 | many | TRBV15 | TRBD1 | TGTGCCACCACGAGTCGGGGACAGAGAGAGACCCAGTACTTC | CATTSRGQRETQYF
TRBJ2-7 | many | TRBV12-3/TRBV12-4 | TRBD2 | TGTGCCAGCAGTTTACAGGGAGGGTACGAGCAGTACTTC | CASSLQGGYEQYF
TRBJ1-6 | many | TRBV5-1 | NA | TGCGCCAGCAGCACAGACGGGAAGCGGAATTCACCCCTCCACTTT | CASSTDGKRNSPLHF
TRBJ2-6 | few | TRBV11-1 | NA | TGTGCCAGCAGCTTAATAAGAAGGGGGAACTCTGGGGCCAACGTCCTGACTTTC | CASSLIRRGNSGANVLTF
TRBJ1-3 | many | TRBV5-1 | NA | TGCGCCAGCAGCTTGGGAGACAGAGACCTCTCTGGAAACACCATATATTTT | CASSLGDRDLSGNTIYF
TRBJ1-1 | many | TRBV5-1 | NA | TGCGCCAGCAGCTTGACAGATAAGGGAGTCGCTGAAGCTTTCTTT | CASSLTDKGVAEAFF
TRBJ2-5 | many | TRBV20-1 | NA | TGCAGTGCTGAACCCTTCGTGGGGGCTCCGAAGACCCAGTACTTC | CSAEPFVGAPKTQYF
TRBJ2-1 | many | TRBV5-1 | NA | TGCGCCAGCAGCTTGGCCAGACAGAAATACAATGAGCAGTTCTTC | CASSLARQKYNEQFF
TRBJ2-4 | many | TRBV3-1 | TRBD2 | TGTGCCAGCAGCTCTCGACTAGCGGGGGAACCGGTGATTCAGTACTTC | CASSSRLAGEPVIQYF
TRBJ2-7 | NA | TRBV27 | TRBD2 | TGTGCCAGCAAGGGACTAGCGGGGCGAACCTCCTACGAGCAGTACTTC | CASKGLAGRTSYEQYF
TRBJ1-2 | many | TRBV5-1 | NA | TGCGCCAGTAATCCCACCGGACAGATGGATTACTATGGCTACACCTTC | CASNPTGQMDYYGYTF
TRBJ2-3 | many | TRBV2 | NA | TGTGCCAGCAGTGAAGGAATGGGGGGTACGCAGTATTTT | CASSEGMGGTQYF
TRBJ2-5 | few | TRBV6-2/TRBV6-3 | NA | TGTGCCAGCAATTCCCGATTACAGGGCACCGAGACCCAGTACTTC | CASNSRLQGTETQYF
TRBJ2-3 | many | TRBV20-1 | TRBD1 | TGCAGTGCCCCGGGACAGGGGTCCACAGATACGCAGTATTTT | CSAPGQGSTDTQYF
TRBJ2-7 | NA | TRBV7-2 | NA | TGTGCCAGCAGCTTACTTCCCGGGACATTTTACGAGCAGTACTTC | CASSLLPGTFYEQYF
TRBJ1-1 | few | TRBV30 | NA | TGTGCCTGGAGTGCCCATACAGGGGCTTTCTTT | CAWSAHTGAFF
TRBJ1-1 | many | TRBV20-1 | NA | TGCAGTGCTACCTTTTCTCGTTTCATGAACACTGAAGCTTTCTTT | CSATFSRFMNTEAFF